This T cell receptor beta chain was sequenced during a study of long-term antiretroviral therapy in people with HIV. Of note for this clone: As yet, its antigen is unknown.

Investigators performed immunoSEQ version v3.0 at survey level. Sequencing was directed toward 40,000-50,000 T-cell genomes in each sample. TCRdb's copy holds only in-frame clones and misses some; the assay was immunoSEQ multiplex PCR. The sample includes under 45,000 clones, 85% to 95% of them seen just once. Study-wide points: Versus controls, repertoires in people with HIV had narrower CDR3 length ranges. Documentation of ART adherence, viral resistance or therapy changes was absent.

V dropped 8 bases and J dropped 1 base, with 8 bases sitting between them. Germline V CDR1 and CDR2: SNHLY, FYNNEI. This CDR3 has 12 amino acids. The rearrangement uses TRBV2 and TRBJ1-2; unclear D gene. This clonotype was sampled from a man under 40 with HIV. This specimen was unsorted PBMCs, taken about 9.1 years after starting antiretroviral therapy. In DNA form, the CDR3 reads TGTGCCAGCGGTGGACTTAACTATGGCTACACCTTC. It specifies CASGGLNYGYTF.